This T cell receptor (beta chain) was recovered during a study of cytomegalovirus exposure and HLA in healthy donors. Findings and caveats of the study: The study designated 150 or so TCR beta chains cytomegalovirus-associated. CMV serostatus was the only immune exposure information that was available. Versus the roughly 670-donor mean, an Asian-associated ancestry cluster reportedly showed fewer N-insertions in a later analysis.

The CDR3 length is 14 residues. CDR1 and CDR2 (germline): SGHRS, YFSETQ. Amplification used 60 Vbeta primers and 13 Jbeta primers. TCRdb keeps only in-frame clones here, not all; method: immunoSEQ multiplex PCR. The sample carries around 150,000 clones, 80% recorded once. As regards this clone: The antigen remains unidentified.

Sequences were obtained from PBMCs. The sequence came from a male donor in good health and CMV-seropositive. The chain carries TRBV5-1 and TRBJ2-5; a weak D match, TRBD2 (5 bases). The DNA end is a closer match to TRBJ2-7, so the J assignment may be wrong. CDR3 coding DNA: TGCGCCAGCAGCTTGGATAGCGCCTCCTACGAGCAGTACTTC. This translates into CASSLDSASYEQYF.